This T cell receptor (beta chain) was observed in a study of TIL therapy for anti-PD-1-resistant metastatic lung cancer. Study overall: Patients had a median age of about 55 years (range about 38-85). Tumors carried a median roughly 1.5 non-synonymous mutations per megabase. Study-wide results and limits: This highly selected cohort may not generalize to typical lung cancer patients.

Germline V lookup: CDR1 SGHRS, CDR2 YFSETQ. V was cut by 3 bases and J by 7 bases, with 16 bases left in between. The CDR3 sequence is 14 residues long. A remark on this clone: What it binds is unknown.

The libraries were made with immunoSEQ v3. Libraries were sequenced to 1.5 million to 2 million read pairs (survey) or roughly 4.5-6.5 million (deep). The data were produced by immunoSEQ multiplex PCR, yet TCRdb's version contains in-frame clones alone and is incomplete. The sample lists about 46,000 clones, approximately 86% occurring once. As for time point: pre-treatment sample, taken before nivolumab and TIL therapy. The chain couples TRBV5-1 to TRBJ2-5; D remains ambiguous. The sample was blood, taken at baseline. The sequence derives from a person aged 25 to 85 with non-small cell lung cancer. The CDR3 nucleotides read TGCGCCAGCAGCTCCACTCAGAGCTTAGGGACCCAGTACTTC. Translation: CASSSTQSLGTQYF.